These 19 T cell receptor beta chains originate from one sample sequenced in a study of T cells after yellow fever vaccination (dated by TCRdb to the late 2010s). The treatment or condition tag for this specimen amounts to: live attenuated yellow fever vaccine strain. Libraries came from 5' RACE. Reads for this sample came from an Illumina NovaSeq 6000. Through fastp at Q25 and MiXCR, TCRdb rebuilt clones from the public reads, retaining in-frame beta chains. Entries are consolidated by CDR3 protein sequence, retaining the most common genes and DNA. The sample table lists around 260,000 distinct CDR3 sequences, 5.2% of them with a count of one. The top ten clonotypes cover more than 3% of the sample. The material sequenced was CD4+ T cells sorted from PBMCs, taken on the day of the yellow fever booster vaccination. These receptors all come from a man aged 18 to 35 who received the YFV17D yellow fever vaccine.

A few counts support this clonotype. The chain uses TRBV5-6 and TRBJ2-3; 7 bases match TRBD2. CDR3 length: 18 residues. Germline V lookup: CDR1 SGHDT, CDR2 YYEEEE. Trimming cost V 0 bases and J 0 bases; bases outside gene matches: 10. The DNA for the CDR3 is TGTGCCAGCAGCTTGGGGGGGGGAAACGTATGGAGCACAGATACGCAGTATTTT. It encodes CASSLGGGNVWSTDTQYF.

V usage is TRBV6-2 or TRBV6-3 and J usage is TRBJ2-2; D gene unclear. Germline CDR1 is MNHEY and CDR2 is SVGEGT. V shed 10 bases and J shed 1 base, with 10 bases lying between them. The CDR3 loop spans 13 amino acids. The CDR3 loop is CATRPQNTGELFF. CDR3 in DNA: TGTGCCACCCGCCCCCAGAACACCGGGGAGCTGTTTTTT.

This clonotype occurred many times. The V gene is TRBV5-1, the J gene TRBJ2-7; tentative D call: TRBD1 (6 bases). The V gene lost 5 bases and the J gene lost 2 bases, with 14 bases spanning the gap. The CDR3 contains 14 residues. Germline V CDR1 and CDR2: SGHRS, YFSETQ. The CDR3 reads CASRPDRNTYEQYF. The CDR3 DNA reads as TGCGCCAGCAGGCCCGACAGGAACACCTACGAGCAGTACTTC.

This chain joins TRBV5-5 and TRBJ2-6; D is perhaps TRBD2 (5 bases). Germline V lookup: CDR1 SGHKS, CDR2 YYEKEE (reference sequence). The V end was cut by 4 bases, the J end by 2 bases, with 10 bases between. The CDR3 sequence is 15 residues long. The CDR3 DNA reads TGTGCCAGCAGCACGGAGGTCGCTGGGGCCAACGTCCTGACTTTC. Protein sequence: CASSTEVAGANVLTF.

The rearrangement links TRBV10-3 to TRBJ1-4; the match to TRBD1 covers 8 bases. The germline CDR1 and CDR2 sequences are ENHRY and SYGVKD. The CDR3 covers 15 residues. The V gene end was trimmed by 4 bases and the J gene end by 6 bases; junction bases not matched to a gene: 7. The CDR3 coding sequence is TGTGCCATCAGTGTCTCAGGGGGCAGGGATGAAAAACTGTTTTTT. The encoded protein is CAISVSGGRDEKLFF.

A few counts support this clonotype. The chain links TRBV24-1 to TRBJ2-5; D unresolved. From germline, CDR1 is KGHDR and CDR2 SFDVKD. Trimming stripped 7 bases from V and 5 bases from J, with 13 bases between. The CDR3 contains 13 residues. The CDR3 DNA sequence: TGTGCCACCAGCGGTAGTGTGGTGGAGACCCAGTACTTC. Translation gives CATSGSVVETQYF.

This clonotype has at least ten counts. V usage is TRBV5-1 and J usage is TRBJ2-1; D is perhaps TRBD1 or TRBD2 (6 bases each). Trimming removed 4 bases at V and 4 bases at J, with 18 bases between. The CDR3 is made up of 16 amino acids. In germline, CDR1 is SGHRS, CDR2 YFSETQ. CDR3 DNA: TGCGCCAGCAGCCCGAGGGGGGACTCAGGGTACAATGAGCAGTTCTTC. Protein sequence: CASSPRGDSGYNEQFF.

This clonotype was detected a few times. The chain links TRBV18 to TRBJ2-5; D is undetermined. The CDR3 sequence is 13 residues long. Germline V gene data show CDR1 as KGHSH and CDR2 as LQKENI. Trimming stripped 3 bases from V and 5 bases from J, with 10 bases between. CDR3 protein: CASSPVYPETQYF. Written as DNA, the CDR3 is TGTGCCAGCTCACCCGTCTATCCGGAGACCCAGTACTTC. Using reference TRBV18 and TRBJ2-5 for the parts outside the CDR3, the full variable domain is NAGVMQNPRHLVRRRGQEARLRCSPMKGHSHVYWYRQLPEEGLKFMVYLQKENIIDESGMPKERFSAEFPKEGPSILRIQQVVRGDSAAYFCASSPVYPETQYFGPGTRLLVL.

This clonotype was picked up many times. The chain links TRBV27 to TRBJ1-1; 9 nucleotides agree with TRBD1. V lost 8 bases to trimming and J lost 5 bases; unmatched junction nucleotides: 6. CDR1 MNHEY and CDR2 SMNVEV come from the germline V gene (reference sequence). The CDR3 consists of 13 residues. CDR3 sequence: CASRGTGKTEAFF. In nucleotides, the CDR3 is TGTGCCAGCCGGGGGACAGGGAAGACTGAAGCTTTCTTT.

CDR3 amino acids: CASSSNWGAGTEAFF. DNA for the CDR3: TGTGCCAGCAGCAGCAACTGGGGGGCTGGCACTGAAGCTTTCTTT. The chain couples TRBV6-2 or TRBV6-3 to TRBJ1-1, with D possibly being TRBD1 (6 bases). Germline CDR1 reads MNHEY; CDR2 reads SVGEGT. CDR3 length: 15 residues. V dropped 6 bases and J dropped 4 bases, with 18 bases sitting between them.

The CDR3 DNA follows: TGTGCCAGCAGTGATCGACGGGGGCGAAGTCAGCCCCAGCATTTT. This gives the protein CASSDRRGRSQPQHF. V is TRBV2 and J is TRBJ1-5; TRBD1 might be the D (6 bases). The CDR3 totals 15 residues. CDR1 and CDR2 (germline): SNHLY, FYNNEI. The V end lost 3 bases, the J end lost 6 bases, and 15 bases lay between the germline ends.

The gene calls are TRBV19 and TRBJ2-4; 7 nucleotides line up with TRBD1. Germline CDR1 and CDR2: LNHDA and SQIVND (reference sequence). V shed 10 bases, J shed 0 bases, and the junction held 12 bases outside the gene matches. This CDR3 contains 16 residues. The CDR3 loop reads CANGTATRGAKNIQYF. DNA for the CDR3: TGTGCCAACGGGACAGCAACTAGAGGAGCCAAAAACATTCAGTACTTC. The full variable domain, its missing parts supplied by reference TRBV19 and TRBJ2-4, is DGGITQSPKYLFRKEGQNVTLSCEQNLNHDAMYWYRQDPGQGLRLIYYSQIVNDFQKGDIAEGYSVSREKKESFPLTVTSAQKNPTAFYLCANGTATRGAKNIQYFGAGTRLSVL.

This clonotype was picked up many times. This chain joins TRBV7-2 and TRBJ2-4, with TRBD1 identical over 7 bases. Germline CDR1 is SGHTA and CDR2 is FQGNSA. V lost 3 bases to trimming and J lost 8 bases; unmatched junction nucleotides: 4. The CDR3 is 13 amino acids. The DNA of the CDR3 is TGTGCCAGCAGCTTCAACAGGGGAGACATTCAGTACTTC. Translation: CASSFNRGDIQYF.

The rearrangement links TRBV30 to TRBJ1-5; 7 bases match TRBD1. The CDR3 spans 13 residues. Per the germline V gene, CDR1 is GTSNPN and CDR2 is SVGIG (reference sequence). Trimming took 2 bases from V and 6 from J; bases not matched to a gene: 4. The CDR3 region has the DNA TGTGCCTGGAGTACCGACAGGGCTCAGCCCCAGCATTTT. Its translation: CAWSTDRAQPQHF.

This clonotype was seen more than once but under ten times. V gene TRBV4-1 combines with J gene TRBJ1-2, with D tentatively TRBD1 (5 bases). The ends were cut back, 0 bases at V and 1 base at J, with 15 bases in the middle. CDR1 and CDR2 from the germline V gene are MGHRA and YSYEKL. CDR3 length: 17 amino acids. CDR3 nucleotide sequence: TGCGCCAGCAGCCAAGAAATGGAGGGGCATGGTAACTATGGCTACACCTTC. This translates into CASSQEMEGHGNYGYTF.

The chain joins TRBV20-1 to TRBJ2-5, with 9 bases identical to TRBD1. V was clipped by 6 bases and J by 2 bases; unmatched bases: 7. Germline loops: CDR1 DFQATT, CDR2 SNEGSKA (reference sequence). The CDR3 consists of 14 residues. The CDR3 loop is CSAMDRGLQETQYF. The CDR3 coding sequence is TGCAGTGCCATGGACAGGGGCCTACAAGAGACCCAGTACTTC.

This clonotype was detected ten times or more. The chain carries TRBV12-3 or TRBV12-4 and TRBJ1-5; 10 bases map to TRBD1. V was clipped by 5 bases and J by 4 bases; unmatched bases: 2. The CDR3 consists of 14 residues. CDR3 region: CASSPDRGNQPQHF. The CDR3 DNA reads TGTGCCAGCAGTCCGGACAGGGGGAATCAGCCCCAGCATTTT.

This clonotype was seen at least ten times. The CDR3 nucleotides are TGTGCCAGCAGTTCGGACAGGGGCCGAAATGAGCAGTTCTTC. This codes for CASSSDRGRNEQFF. The chain combines TRBV6-1 with TRBJ2-1; 9 nucleotides match TRBD1. Germline assignment: CDR1 MNHNS and CDR2 SASEGT. The junction had 6 bases not matched to a gene; V was cut back by 5 bases and J by 7 bases. The CDR3 sequence is 14 residues long.

This clonotype has just a few counts. This rearrangement joins TRBV12-3 or TRBV12-4 to TRBJ2-7; TRBD1 matches 7 bases. The CDR3 loop spans 14 amino acids. V trimming: 2 bases; J trimming: 2 bases; junction bases outside the gene matches: 3. The CDR3 nucleotides are TGTGCCAGCAGTTTACCGGGACAGACCTACGAGCAGTACTTC. This encodes CASSLPGQTYEQYF.